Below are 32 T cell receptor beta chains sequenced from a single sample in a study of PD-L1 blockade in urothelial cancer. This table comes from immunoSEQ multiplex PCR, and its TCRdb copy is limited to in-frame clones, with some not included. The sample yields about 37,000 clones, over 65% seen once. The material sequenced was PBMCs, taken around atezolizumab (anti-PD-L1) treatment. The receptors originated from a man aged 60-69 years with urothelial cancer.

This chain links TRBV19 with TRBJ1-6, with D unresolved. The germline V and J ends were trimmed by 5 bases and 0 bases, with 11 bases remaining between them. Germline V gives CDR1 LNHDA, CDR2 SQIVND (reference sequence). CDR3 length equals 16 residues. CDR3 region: CASSPQRSSYNSPLHF. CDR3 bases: TGTGCCAGTAGTCCCCAGCGGAGCTCCTATAATTCACCCCTCCACTTT.

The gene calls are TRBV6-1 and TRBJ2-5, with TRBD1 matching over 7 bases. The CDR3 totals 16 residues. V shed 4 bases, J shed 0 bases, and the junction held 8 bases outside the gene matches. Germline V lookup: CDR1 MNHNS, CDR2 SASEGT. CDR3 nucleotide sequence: TGTGCCAGCAGTGTCAGACAGGGCACCAACCAAGAGACCCAGTACTTC. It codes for CASSVRQGTNQETQYF.

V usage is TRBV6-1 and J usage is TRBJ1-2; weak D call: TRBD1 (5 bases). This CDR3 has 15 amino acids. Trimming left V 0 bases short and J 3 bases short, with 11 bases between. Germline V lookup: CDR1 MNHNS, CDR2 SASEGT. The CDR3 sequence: CASSEADTGDYGYTF. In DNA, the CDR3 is TGTGCCAGCAGTGAAGCGGATACAGGCGACTATGGCTACACCTTC.

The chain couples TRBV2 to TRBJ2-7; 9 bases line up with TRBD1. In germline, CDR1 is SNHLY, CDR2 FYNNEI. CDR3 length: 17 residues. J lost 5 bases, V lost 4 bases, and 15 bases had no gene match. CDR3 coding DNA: TGTGCCAGCAGTGTATCGGGACAGGGAAGGATTTCGGACGAGCAGTACTTC. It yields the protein CASSVSGQGRISDEQYF.

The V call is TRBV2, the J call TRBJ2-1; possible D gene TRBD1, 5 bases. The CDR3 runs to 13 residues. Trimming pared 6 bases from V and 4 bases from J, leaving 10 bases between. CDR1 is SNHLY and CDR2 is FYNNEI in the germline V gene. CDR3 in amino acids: CASSADRYNEQFF. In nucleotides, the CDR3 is TGTGCCAGCAGCGCCGACAGATACAATGAGCAGTTCTTC. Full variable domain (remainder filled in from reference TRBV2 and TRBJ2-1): EPEVTQTPSHQVTQMGQEVILRCVPISNHLYFYWYRQILGQKVEFLVSFYNNEISEKSEIFDDQFSVERPDGSNFTLKIRSTKLEDSAMYFCASSADRYNEQFFGPGTRLTVL.

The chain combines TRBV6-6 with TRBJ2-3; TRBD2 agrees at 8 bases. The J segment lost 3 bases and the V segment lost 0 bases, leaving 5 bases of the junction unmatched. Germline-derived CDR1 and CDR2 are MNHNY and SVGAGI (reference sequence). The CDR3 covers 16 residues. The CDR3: CASSYSSGGRTDTQYF. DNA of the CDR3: TGTGCCAGCAGTTACTCTTCGGGGGGGCGGACAGATACGCAGTATTTT.

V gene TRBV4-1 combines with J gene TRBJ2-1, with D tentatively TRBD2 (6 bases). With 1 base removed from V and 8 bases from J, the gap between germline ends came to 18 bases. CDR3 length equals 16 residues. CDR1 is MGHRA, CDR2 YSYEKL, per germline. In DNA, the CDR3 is TGCGCCAGCAGCCAAGGCCTAGCGAGTAGCTCCCATGAGCAGTTCTTC. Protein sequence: CASSQGLASSSHEQFF.

The CDR3 sequence: CASSSSPQETQYF. The DNA for the CDR3 is TGTGCCAGCAGCTCTAGCCCCCAAGAGACCCAGTACTTC. The chain combines TRBV7-3 with TRBJ2-5; D might be TRBD2 (5 bases). Trimming took off 4 bases at V and 1 base at J, with 7 bases between the two ends. The CDR3 sequence is 13 residues long. Germline V gene data show CDR1 as SGHTA and CDR2 as FQGTGA.

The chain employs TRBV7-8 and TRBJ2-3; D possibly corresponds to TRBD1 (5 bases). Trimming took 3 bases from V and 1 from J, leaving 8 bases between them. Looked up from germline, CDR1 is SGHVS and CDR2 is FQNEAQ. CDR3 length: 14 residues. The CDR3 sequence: CASSLTVRTDTQYF. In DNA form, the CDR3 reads TGTGCCAGCAGCTTGACAGTTCGCACAGATACGCAGTATTTT.

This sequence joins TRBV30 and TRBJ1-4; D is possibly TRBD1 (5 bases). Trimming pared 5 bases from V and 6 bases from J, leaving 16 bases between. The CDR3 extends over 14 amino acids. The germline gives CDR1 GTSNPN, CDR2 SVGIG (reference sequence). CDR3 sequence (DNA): TGTGCCTGGCAATATGGGGCAGATTATGAAAAACTGTTTTTT. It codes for CAWQYGADYEKLFF.

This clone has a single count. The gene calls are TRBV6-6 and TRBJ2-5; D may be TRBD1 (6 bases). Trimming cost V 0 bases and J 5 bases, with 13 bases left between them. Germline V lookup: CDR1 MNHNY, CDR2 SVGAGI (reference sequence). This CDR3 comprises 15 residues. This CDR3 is CASSYSMTGAETQYF. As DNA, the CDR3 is TGTGCCAGCAGTTACTCGATGACAGGCGCGGAGACCCAGTACTTC.

In DNA form, the CDR3 reads TGCAGCGTCCTGGGTGTGACAGAGGACGTGGTAAACTACAATGAGCAGTTCTTC. It is translated as CSVLGVTEDVVNYNEQFF. This chain links TRBV29-1 with TRBJ2-1; D possibly corresponds to TRBD1 (5 bases). This CDR3 contains 18 residues. The germline V and J ends were trimmed by 6 bases and 3 bases, with 27 bases remaining between them. Germline V gives CDR1 SQVTM, CDR2 ANQGSEA.

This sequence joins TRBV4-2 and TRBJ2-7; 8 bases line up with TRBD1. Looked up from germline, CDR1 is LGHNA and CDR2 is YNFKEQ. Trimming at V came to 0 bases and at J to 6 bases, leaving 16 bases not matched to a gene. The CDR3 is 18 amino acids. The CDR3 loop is CASSQDLLLRTGRGEQYF. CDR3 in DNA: TGTGCCAGCAGCCAAGATCTGCTGTTGAGGACAGGGCGAGGCGAGCAGTACTTC.

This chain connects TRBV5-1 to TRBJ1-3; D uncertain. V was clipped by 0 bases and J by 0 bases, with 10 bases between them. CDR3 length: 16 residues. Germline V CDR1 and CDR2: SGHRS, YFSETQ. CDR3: CASSLAPAVSGNTIYF. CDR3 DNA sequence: TGCGCCAGCAGCTTGGCCCCCGCGGTCTCTGGAAACACCATATATTTT.

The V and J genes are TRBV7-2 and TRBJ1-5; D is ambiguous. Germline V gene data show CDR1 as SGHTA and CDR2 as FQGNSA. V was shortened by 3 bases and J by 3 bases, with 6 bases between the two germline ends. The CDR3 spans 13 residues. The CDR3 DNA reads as TGTGCCAGCAGCTTCCAAAACAATCAGCCCCAGCATTTT. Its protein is CASSFQNNQPQHF.

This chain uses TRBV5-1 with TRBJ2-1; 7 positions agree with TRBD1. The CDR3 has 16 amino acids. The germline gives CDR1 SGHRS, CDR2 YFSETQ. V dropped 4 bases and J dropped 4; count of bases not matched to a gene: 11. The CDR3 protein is CASSGDRVPSYNEQFF. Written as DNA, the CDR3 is TGCGCCAGCAGCGGCGACAGGGTCCCGTCGTACAATGAGCAGTTCTTC.

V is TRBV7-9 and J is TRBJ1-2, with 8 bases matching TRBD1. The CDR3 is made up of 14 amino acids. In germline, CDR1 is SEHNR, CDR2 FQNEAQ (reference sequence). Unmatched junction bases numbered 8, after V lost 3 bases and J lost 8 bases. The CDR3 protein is CASSLDRAIYGYTF. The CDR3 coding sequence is TGTGCCAGCAGCTTGGACAGGGCAATCTACGGCTACACCTTC.

The CDR3 DNA sequence: TGTGCCTGGAAGCTATTTAACGCGGGAGAAAAACTGTTTTTT. Translation gives CAWKLFNAGEKLFF. The V call is TRBV30, the J call TRBJ1-4; no clear D gene. V was clipped by 4 bases and J by 8 bases, with 17 bases between them. The CDR3 is 14 residues long. The V gene's germline CDR1 is GTSNPN and CDR2 SVGIG (reference sequence). Full variable domain (remainder filled in from reference TRBV30 and TRBJ1-4): SQTIHQWPATLVQPVGSPLSLECTVEGTSNPNLYWYRQAAGRGLQLLFYSVGIGQISSEVPQNLSASRPQDRQFILSSKKLLLSDSGFYLCAWKLFNAGEKLFFGSGTQLSVL.

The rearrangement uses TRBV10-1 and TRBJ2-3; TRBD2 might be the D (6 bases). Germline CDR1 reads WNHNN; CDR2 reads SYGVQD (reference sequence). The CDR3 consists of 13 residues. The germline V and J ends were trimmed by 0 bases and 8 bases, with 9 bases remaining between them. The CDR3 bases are TGCGCCAGCAGTGAGTCGGAGGGAATTACGCAGTATTTT. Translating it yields CASSESEGITQYF.

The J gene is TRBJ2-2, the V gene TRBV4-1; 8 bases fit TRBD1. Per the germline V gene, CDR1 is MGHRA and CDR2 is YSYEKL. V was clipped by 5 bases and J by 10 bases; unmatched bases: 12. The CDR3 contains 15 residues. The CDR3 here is CASSGRTGFREELFF. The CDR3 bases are TGCGCCAGCAGCGGACGGACAGGGTTCAGGGAGGAGCTGTTTTTT.

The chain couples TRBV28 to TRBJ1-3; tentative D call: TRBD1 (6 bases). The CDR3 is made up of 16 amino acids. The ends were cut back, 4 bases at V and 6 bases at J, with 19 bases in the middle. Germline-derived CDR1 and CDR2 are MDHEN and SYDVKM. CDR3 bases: TGTGCCAGCAGTTCCCGCCTCAGGGGCATAGAAAACACCATATATTTT. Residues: CASSSRLRGIENTIYF.

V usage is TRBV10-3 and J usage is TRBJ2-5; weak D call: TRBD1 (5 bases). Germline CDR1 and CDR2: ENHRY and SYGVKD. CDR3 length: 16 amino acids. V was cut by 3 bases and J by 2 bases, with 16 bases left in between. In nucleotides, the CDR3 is TGTGCCATCAGTGAAGGGGCTAGTTTATGGCAAGAGACCCAGTACTTC. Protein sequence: CAISEGASLWQETQYF.

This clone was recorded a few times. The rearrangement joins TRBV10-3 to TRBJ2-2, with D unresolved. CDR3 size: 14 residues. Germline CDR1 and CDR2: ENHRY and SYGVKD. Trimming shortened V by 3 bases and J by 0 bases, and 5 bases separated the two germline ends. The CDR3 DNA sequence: TGTGCCATCAGTGACAGGACGAACACCGGGGAGCTGTTTTTT. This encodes CAISDRTNTGELFF.

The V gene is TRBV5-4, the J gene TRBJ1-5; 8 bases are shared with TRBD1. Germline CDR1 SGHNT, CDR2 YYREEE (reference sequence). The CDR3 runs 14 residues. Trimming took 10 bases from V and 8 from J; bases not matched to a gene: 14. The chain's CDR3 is CAYLEQGGDEPQHF. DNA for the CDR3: TGTGCCTACCTGGAACAGGGGGGGGACGAGCCCCAGCATTTT. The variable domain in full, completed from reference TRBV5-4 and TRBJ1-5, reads ETGVTQSPTHLIKTRGQQVTLRCSSQSGHNTVSWYQQALGQGPQFIFQYYREEENGRGNFPPRFSGLQFPNYSSELNVNALELDDSALYLCAYLEQGGDEPQHFGDGTRLSIL.

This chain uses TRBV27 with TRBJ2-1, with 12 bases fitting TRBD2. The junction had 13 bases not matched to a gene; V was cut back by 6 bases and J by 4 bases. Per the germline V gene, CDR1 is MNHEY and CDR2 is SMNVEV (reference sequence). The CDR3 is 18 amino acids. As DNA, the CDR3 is TGTGCCAGCAGCACCCTAGCGGGGGGGCCCGATTTGTACAATGAGCAGTTCTTC. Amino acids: CASSTLAGGPDLYNEQFF.

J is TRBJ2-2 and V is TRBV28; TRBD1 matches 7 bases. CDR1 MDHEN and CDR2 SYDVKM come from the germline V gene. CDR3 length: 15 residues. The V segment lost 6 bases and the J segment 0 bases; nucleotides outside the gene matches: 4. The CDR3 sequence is CASRDGTANTGELFF. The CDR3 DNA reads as TGTGCCAGCAGGGACGGGACAGCGAACACCGGGGAGCTGTTTTTT.

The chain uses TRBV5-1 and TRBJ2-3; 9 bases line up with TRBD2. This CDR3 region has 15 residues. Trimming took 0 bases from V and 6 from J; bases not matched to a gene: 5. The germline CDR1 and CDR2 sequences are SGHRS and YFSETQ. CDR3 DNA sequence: TGCGCCAGCAGCTTGGAGGCGGGGGGGCTGGATACGCAGTATTTT. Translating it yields CASSLEAGGLDTQYF.

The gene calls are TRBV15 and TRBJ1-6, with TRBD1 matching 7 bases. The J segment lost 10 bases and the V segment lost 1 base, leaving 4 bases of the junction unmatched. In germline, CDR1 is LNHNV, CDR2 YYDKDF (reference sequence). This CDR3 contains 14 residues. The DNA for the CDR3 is TGTGCCACCAGCAGAGGACAGGGACGGTCACCCCTCCACTTT. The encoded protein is CATSRGQGRSPLHF.

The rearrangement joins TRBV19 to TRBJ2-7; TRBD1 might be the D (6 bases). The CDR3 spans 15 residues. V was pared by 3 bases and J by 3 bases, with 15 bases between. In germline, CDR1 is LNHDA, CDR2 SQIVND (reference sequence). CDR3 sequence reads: CASSMGSGQNYEQYF. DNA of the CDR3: TGTGCCAGTAGTATGGGATCGGGACAAAACTACGAGCAGTACTTC.

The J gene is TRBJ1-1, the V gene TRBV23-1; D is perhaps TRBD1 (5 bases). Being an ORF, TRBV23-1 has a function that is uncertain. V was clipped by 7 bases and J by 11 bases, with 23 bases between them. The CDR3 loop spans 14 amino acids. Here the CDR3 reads CASTQDQIGARAFF. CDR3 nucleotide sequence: TGCGCCAGCACGCAAGACCAAATAGGGGCGAGGGCTTTCTTT.

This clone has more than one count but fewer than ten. In DNA form, the CDR3 reads TGTGCCAGTAGAGGACAGGGGGCGGTTCTTGAAGCTTTCTTT. Amino acids: CASRGQGAVLEAFF. This chain uses TRBV19 with TRBJ1-1, with TRBD1 identical over 11 bases. CDR3 length equals 14 residues. With V trimmed by 6 bases and J by 7 bases, 7 bases remained unmatched. The V gene's germline CDR1 is LNHDA and CDR2 SQIVND (reference sequence).

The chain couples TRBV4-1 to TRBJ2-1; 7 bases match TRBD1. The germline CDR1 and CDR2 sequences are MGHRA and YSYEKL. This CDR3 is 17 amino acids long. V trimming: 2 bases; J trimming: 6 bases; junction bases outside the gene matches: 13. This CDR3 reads CASSQTASNYRGNEQFF. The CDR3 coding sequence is TGCGCCAGCAGCCAAACCGCCTCGAACTACAGGGGCAATGAGCAGTTCTTC.